This passage covers 16 T cell receptor beta chains from one sample sequenced in a study of cytomegalovirus exposure and HLA in healthy donors (dated by TCRdb to 2016 to 2017). Libraries were made using the immunoSEQ multiplex PCR assay. For the multiplex PCR, a mixture combining 60 forward primers for TCR Vbeta segments and 13 reverse primers for TCR Jbeta segments was used. This is the immuneACCESS table as TCRdb keeps it, with only in-frame sequences that have V and J called. A part of the clones is gone; compared with another copy, unresolved V genes explain less than half, and the rest is unexplained. The sample table records 110,000 or so clones; about 68% of these occur just once. Roughly 12% of the sample rests with the top ten. The sample was PBMCs. The receptors come from a woman aged 45 to 65 in good health and CMV-seropositive.

The V call is TRBV5-4, the J call TRBJ1-3; D remains unclear. The V gene lost 4 bases and the J gene lost 1 base, with 3 bases spanning the gap. Germline CDR1 and CDR2: SGHNT and YYREEE (reference sequence). This CDR3 spans 12 amino acids. The CDR3 loop is CASSLSGNTIYF. In DNA form, the CDR3 reads TGTGCCAGCAGCCTGTCTGGAAACACCATATATTTT.

This clone appeared once. This chain connects TRBV7-2 to TRBJ2-3, with 8 bases lining up with TRBD1. Germline V gene data show CDR1 as SGHTA and CDR2 as FQGNSA. J lost 6 bases, V lost 3 bases, and 5 bases had no gene match. This CDR3 region has 14 residues. This chain's CDR3 is CASSLDRASDTQYF. CDR3 DNA sequence: TGTGCCAGCAGCTTGGACAGGGCGTCGGATACGCAGTATTTT.

CDR3 loop: CASSAGEEETQYF. The CDR3 region has the DNA TGTGCCAGCTCGGCGGGGGAAGAAGAGACCCAGTACTTC. The chain combines TRBV18 with TRBJ2-5, with TRBD2 identical over 7 bases. V was clipped by 6 bases and J by 3 bases; unmatched bases: 4. This CDR3 comprises 13 residues. The germline V gene encodes CDR1 KGHSH and CDR2 LQKENI.

The chain recombines TRBV6-4 with TRBJ1-6, with D perhaps TRBD1 (5 bases). Germline CDR1 MRHNA, CDR2 SNTAGT. The CDR3 consists of 13 residues. The V end lost 7 bases, the J end lost 6 bases, and 10 bases lay between the germline ends. The CDR3 DNA sequence: TGTGCCAGCAAGCCAGGGCCTAATTCACCCCTCCACTTT. Translation gives CASKPGPNSPLHF.

The chain employs TRBV7-2 and TRBJ1-4; 7 bases agree with TRBD1. The CDR3 runs 14 residues. Unmatched junction bases numbered 6, after V lost 6 bases and J lost 5 bases. CDR1 is SGHTA and CDR2 is FQGNSA in the germline V gene. CDR3 nucleotide sequence: TGTGCCAGCAGACAAGGGGGCGCGAATGAAAAACTGTTTTTT. Amino acids: CASRQGGANEKLFF.

This clone has just a few counts. This sequence joins TRBV2 and TRBJ2-7, with a weak D call TRBD1 (6 bases). V dropped 1 base and J dropped 5 bases, with 12 bases sitting between them. Germline V gene sequence: CDR1 SNHLY, CDR2 FYNNEI. This CDR3 has 14 amino acids. The CDR3 here is CASSEGGHSDEQYF. Written as DNA, the CDR3 is TGTGCCAGCAGTGAAGGGGGACATAGTGACGAGCAGTACTTC.

The rearrangement links TRBV5-1 to TRBJ1-3; 9 bases match TRBD1. Trimming cost V 4 bases and J 2 bases; bases outside gene matches: 13. CDR3 size: 18 residues. Germline lookup yields CDR1 SGHRS and CDR2 YFSETQ. The CDR3 protein is CASSPVPGQGGTGNTIYF. The CDR3 DNA reads as TGCGCCAGCAGCCCCGTCCCGGGACAGGGAGGGACTGGAAACACCATATATTTT.

CDR3 nucleotides: TGTGCCAGCAGTGAACTCCCCGCGGGGGGTTTTGAAGCTTTCTTT. Amino acid sequence: CASSELPAGGFEAFF. The gene calls are TRBV6-4 and TRBJ1-1, with a weak D call TRBD1 (5 bases). In germline, CDR1 is MRHNA, CDR2 SNTAGT. Trimming shortened V by 3 bases and J by 7 bases, and 18 bases separated the two germline ends. This CDR3 is 15 amino acids long.

The chain links TRBV30 to TRBJ2-5; the D gene is possibly TRBD1 (6 bases). Germline-derived CDR1 and CDR2 are GTSNPN and SVGIG (reference sequence). V gave up 6 bases and J gave up 3 bases, with 14 bases separating them. The CDR3 has 13 amino acids. CDR3 region: CACLGAREETQYF. CDR3 bases: TGTGCCTGTCTGGGGGCGAGAGAAGAGACCCAGTACTTC.

With regard to this clone: Other DNA sequences in this sample translate to the same CDR3. The chain employs TRBV5-4 and TRBJ1-1; perhaps TRBD1 as D (6 bases). Trimming took off 4 bases at V and 1 base at J, with 11 bases between the two ends. CDR1 is SGHNT and CDR2 is YYREEE in the germline V gene (reference sequence). The CDR3 sequence is 14 residues long. The CDR3 reads CASSHRDRNTEAFF. The CDR3, as DNA: TGTGCCAGCAGCCACAGGGACCGGAACACTGAAGCTTTCTTT.

This chain links TRBV15 with TRBJ2-7; perhaps TRBD1 as D (6 bases). Germline lookup yields CDR1 LNHNV and CDR2 YYDKDF (reference sequence). The CDR3 extends over 15 amino acids. With 0 bases removed from V and 3 bases from J, the gap between germline ends came to 12 bases. The CDR3 region is CATSRDFEGDYEQYF. CDR3 nucleotide sequence: TGTGCCACCAGCAGAGATTTTGAGGGGGACTACGAGCAGTACTTC.

This chain joins TRBV30 and TRBJ1-2; D ambiguous. The CDR3 contains 13 residues. The V and J ends lost 4 bases and 8 bases respectively, with 17 bases between them. Per germline, CDR1 GTSNPN and CDR2 SVGIG (reference sequence). CDR3 sequence: CAWNPWGGGGYTF. CDR3 bases: TGTGCCTGGAACCCATGGGGTGGCGGGGGCTACACCTTC. Full variable domain (outside the CDR3, taken from reference TRBV30 and TRBJ1-2): SQTIHQWPATLVQPVGSPLSLECTVEGTSNPNLYWYRQAAGRGLQLLFYSVGIGQISSEVPQNLSASRPQDRQFILSSKKLLLSDSGFYLCAWNPWGGGGYTFGSGTRLTVV.

The J gene is TRBJ2-1, the V gene TRBV19; TRBD1 agrees at 8 bases. V dropped 6 bases and J dropped 0; count of bases not matched to a gene: 7. This CDR3 comprises 16 residues. Germline CDR1 is LNHDA and CDR2 is SQIVND (reference sequence). The CDR3 here is CASRHPGQDSYNEQFF. The CDR3, as DNA: TGTGCCAGTAGACACCCGGGACAGGACTCCTACAATGAGCAGTTCTTC.

This chain links TRBV5-6 with TRBJ1-1; D is perhaps TRBD1 (5 bases). CDR1 is SGHDT, CDR2 YYEEEE, per germline. Trimming pared 0 bases from V and 7 bases from J, leaving 10 bases between. The CDR3 contains 13 residues. The CDR3 nucleotides read TGTGCCAGCAGCTTGGGGCCTCAGGGTGAAGCTTTCTTT. It yields the protein CASSLGPQGEAFF.

The V call is TRBV25-1, the J call TRBJ2-6, with no clear D. Germline assignment: CDR1 MGHDK and CDR2 SYGVNS. Trimming removed 5 bases from V and 0 bases from J, with 8 bases in between. CDR3 length: 15 amino acids. The CDR3 sequence: CASSPSNSGANVLTF. Written as DNA, the CDR3 is TGTGCCAGCAGTCCTAGTAACTCTGGGGCCAACGTCCTGACTTTC.

CDR3 sequence: CASTSDRGIPEAFF. The CDR3 nucleotides read TGTGCCAGCACCTCGGACAGGGGGATACCTGAAGCTTTCTTT. The chain joins TRBV6-5 to TRBJ1-1, with 10 bases identical to TRBD1. This CDR3 spans 14 amino acids. Germline V gives CDR1 MNHEY, CDR2 SVGAGI. Trimming cost V 7 bases and J 6 bases; bases outside gene matches: 8.